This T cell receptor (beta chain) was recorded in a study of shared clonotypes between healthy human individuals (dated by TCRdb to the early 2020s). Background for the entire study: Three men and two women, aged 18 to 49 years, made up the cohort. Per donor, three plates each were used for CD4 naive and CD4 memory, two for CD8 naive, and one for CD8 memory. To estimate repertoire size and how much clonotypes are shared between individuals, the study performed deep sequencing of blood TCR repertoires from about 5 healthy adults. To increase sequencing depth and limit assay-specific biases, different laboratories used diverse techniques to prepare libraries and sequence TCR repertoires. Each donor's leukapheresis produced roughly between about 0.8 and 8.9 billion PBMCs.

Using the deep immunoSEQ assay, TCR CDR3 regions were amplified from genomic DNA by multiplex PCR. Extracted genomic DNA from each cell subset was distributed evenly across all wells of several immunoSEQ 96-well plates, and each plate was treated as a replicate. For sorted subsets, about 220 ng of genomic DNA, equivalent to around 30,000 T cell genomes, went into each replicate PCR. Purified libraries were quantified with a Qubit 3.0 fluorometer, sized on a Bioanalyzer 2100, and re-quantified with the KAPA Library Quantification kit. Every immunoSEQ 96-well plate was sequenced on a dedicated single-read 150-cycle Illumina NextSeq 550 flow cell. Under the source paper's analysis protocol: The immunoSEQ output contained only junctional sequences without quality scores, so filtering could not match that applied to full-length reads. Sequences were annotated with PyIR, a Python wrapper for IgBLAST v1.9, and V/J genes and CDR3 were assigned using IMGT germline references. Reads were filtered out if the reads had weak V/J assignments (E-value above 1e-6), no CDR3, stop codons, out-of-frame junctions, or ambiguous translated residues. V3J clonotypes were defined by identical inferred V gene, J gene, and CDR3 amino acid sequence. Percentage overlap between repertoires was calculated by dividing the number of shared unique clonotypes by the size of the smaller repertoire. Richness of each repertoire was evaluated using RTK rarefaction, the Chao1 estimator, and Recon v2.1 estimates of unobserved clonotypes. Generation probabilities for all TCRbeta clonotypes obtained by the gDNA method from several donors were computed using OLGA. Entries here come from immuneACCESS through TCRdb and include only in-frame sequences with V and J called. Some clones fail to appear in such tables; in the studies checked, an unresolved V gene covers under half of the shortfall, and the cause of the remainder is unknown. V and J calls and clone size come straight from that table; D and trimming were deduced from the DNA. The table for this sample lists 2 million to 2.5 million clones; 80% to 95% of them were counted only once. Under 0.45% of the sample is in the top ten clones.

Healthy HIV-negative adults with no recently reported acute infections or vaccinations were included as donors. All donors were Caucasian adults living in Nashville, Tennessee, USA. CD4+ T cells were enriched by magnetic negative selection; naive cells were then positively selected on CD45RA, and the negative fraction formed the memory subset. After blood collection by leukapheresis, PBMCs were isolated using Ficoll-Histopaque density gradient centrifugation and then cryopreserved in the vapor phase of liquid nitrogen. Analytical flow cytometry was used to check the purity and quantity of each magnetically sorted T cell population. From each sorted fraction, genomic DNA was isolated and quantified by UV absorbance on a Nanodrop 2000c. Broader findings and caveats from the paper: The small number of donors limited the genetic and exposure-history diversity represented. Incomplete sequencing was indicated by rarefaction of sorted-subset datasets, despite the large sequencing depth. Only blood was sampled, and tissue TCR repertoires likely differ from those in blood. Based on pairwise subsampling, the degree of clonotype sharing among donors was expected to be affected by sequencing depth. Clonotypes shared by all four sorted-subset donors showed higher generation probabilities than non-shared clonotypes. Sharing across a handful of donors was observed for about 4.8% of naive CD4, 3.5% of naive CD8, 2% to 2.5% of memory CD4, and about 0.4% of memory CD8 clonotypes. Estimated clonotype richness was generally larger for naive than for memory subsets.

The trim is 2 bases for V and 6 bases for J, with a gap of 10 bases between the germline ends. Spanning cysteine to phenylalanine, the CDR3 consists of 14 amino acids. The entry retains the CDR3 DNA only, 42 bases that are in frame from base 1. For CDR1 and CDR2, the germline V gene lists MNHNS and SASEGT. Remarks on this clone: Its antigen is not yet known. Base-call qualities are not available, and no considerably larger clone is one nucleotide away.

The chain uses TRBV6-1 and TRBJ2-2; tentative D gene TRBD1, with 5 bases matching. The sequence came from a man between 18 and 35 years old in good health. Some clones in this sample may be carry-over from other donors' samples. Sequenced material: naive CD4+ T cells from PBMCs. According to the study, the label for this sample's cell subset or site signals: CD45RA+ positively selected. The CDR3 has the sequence CASSERTPAGELFF. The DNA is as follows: TGTGCCAGCAGTGAAAGGACACCAGCCGGGGAGCTGTTTTTT.